This paragraph covers one T cell receptor beta chain sequence. This entry is derived from a study of cytomegalovirus exposure and HLA in healthy donors. In germline, CDR1 is SGHRS, CDR2 YFSETQ. Trimming removed 3 bases from V and 3 bases from J; junction bases left unmatched: 7. This CDR3 has 19 amino acids. Primers included in the PCR were 60 Vbeta and 13 Jbeta primers. TCRdb's table, derived via immunoSEQ multiplex PCR, lists solely in-frame clones and lacks some. The data show some 140,000 clones, 60% to 85% seen once. The receptor's source is a middle-aged woman in good health and CMV-seronegative. The chain employs TRBV5-1 and TRBJ2-6; 15 bases map to TRBD2. The specimen sequenced was PBMCs. Written as DNA, the CDR3 is TGCGCCAGCAGCTCGGGACTAGCGGGAGGAGAGGGTGGGGCCAACGTCCTGACTTTC. Amino acid sequence: CASSSGLAGGEGGANVLTF.